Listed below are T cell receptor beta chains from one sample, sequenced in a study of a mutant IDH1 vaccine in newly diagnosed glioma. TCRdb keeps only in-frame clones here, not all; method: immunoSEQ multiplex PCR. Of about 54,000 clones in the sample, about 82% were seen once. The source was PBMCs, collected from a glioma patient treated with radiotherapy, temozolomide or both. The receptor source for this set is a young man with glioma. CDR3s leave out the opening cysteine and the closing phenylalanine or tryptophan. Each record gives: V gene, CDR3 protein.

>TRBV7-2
ASSSSRELTEAF
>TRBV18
ASSPPGQGNTGELF
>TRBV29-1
SVSIVRGLPKNIQY
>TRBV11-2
ASSSTNSGNIGKLF
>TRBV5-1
ASSYQGGGAGGYT
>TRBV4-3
ASSWQGNTEAF
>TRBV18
ASSPDLNTEAF
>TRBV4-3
ASSQVGGRGTGELF
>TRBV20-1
SARSIETQY
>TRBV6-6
ASRGDGGEPQH
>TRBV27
ASSLTRGGWGYT
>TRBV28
AVRAGELF
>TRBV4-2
ASSQVFGDEAGGYGYT
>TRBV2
ASSKDRDGNQPQH
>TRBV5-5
ASISPWGGSEDTQY
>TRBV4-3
ASSQDLSSTGF
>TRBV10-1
ANLDRDYEQY
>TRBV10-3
ASRRGPGNTIY
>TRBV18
ASMRGGRTDTQY
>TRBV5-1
ASSLRTTANYGYT
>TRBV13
ASSQTSVGDEQF
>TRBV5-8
ASISARRPGGFYGYT
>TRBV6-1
ASSQYRQGNTEAF
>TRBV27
ASAGTGWGPQH
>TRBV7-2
ASSSPHLTGKDGYT
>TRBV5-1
ASSLTGTGNTEAF
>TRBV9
ASSRRSGRVNTGELF
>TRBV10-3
AISTNNEQF
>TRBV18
ASSPGRETQY
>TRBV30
AWRETGRGNQPQH
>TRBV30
AWSKQGGTEAF
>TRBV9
ASSVAVGNTEAF
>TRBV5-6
ASSVDRTSGANVLT
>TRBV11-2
ASSLRRGLTTDTQY
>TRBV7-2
ASRPSPLLSTDTQY
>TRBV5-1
ASRRATGGFNSYEQY
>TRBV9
ASSVGGTGRDTIY
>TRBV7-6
ASRGGLSGANVLT
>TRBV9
ASSVLDSYT
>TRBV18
ASSPDRNYGYT
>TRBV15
ATSRQGAHGYT
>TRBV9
ASSAHPPDRGIFSGANVLT
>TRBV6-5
ASSYPGREQY
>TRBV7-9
ASSLRGSNQPQH
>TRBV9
ASSVGQSYGYT
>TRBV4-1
ASSWTGRTGELF
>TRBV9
ASSVLAGVNNEQF
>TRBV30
AWNNLPGTYEQY
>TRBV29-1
SVRQENTEAF
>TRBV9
ASSVATGFNEKLF
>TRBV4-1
ASTQGADLEAF
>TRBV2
ASSDQGLGTQY
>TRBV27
ASSLFRDNYGYT
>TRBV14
ASSQALNSRGRSEAF
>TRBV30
AWSVGGGNRRQH